This TCR beta chain was identified in a study of CXCR3-negative and CXCR3-positive naive CD8 T cells (dated by TCRdb to between 2017 and 2020). At the level of the whole study: In total, 130 million to 150 million TRB reads were obtained, or roughly 1.5 +/- 0.3 million reads per library. Diversity and physicochemical repertoire analyses were performed on around 10 donors pooled from two independent experiments. TRBV-TRBJ cluster analysis included naive subsets from a handful of donors and memory cells from 3 donors. Paper-wide results and their limitations: Naive CXCR3-negative and CXCR3-positive cells from the same donor showed similar TRBV-TRBJ usage, whereas memory cells showed distinct patterns. Compared with CXCR3-negative naive cells, CXCR3-positive naive cells had TRB CDR3s with higher hydrophobicity (lower Kidera factor 4), lower energy, and higher strength and volume indices. Because surface CD5, which has been linked to self-reactivity in mice, was comparable between naive subsets, TCR interaction strength was also inferred from TRB CDR3 physicochemical properties. Comparably high repertoire diversity was found in both naive subsets, whereas much lower repertoire diversity was found in memory CD8+ T cells. Freshly isolated PBMCs were used for most assays because CXCR3 expression went down partially after cryopreservation.

Instrument on record: NextSeq 550. The Human TCR Profiling Kit (MiLaboratory) was used to make UMI-labeled 5' RACE TRB cDNA libraries. The full amount of extracted RNA was used for cDNA synthesis, and the full amount of resulting cDNA was used for PCR amplification. The libraries were made side by side, with each library going through the same number of PCR cycles. In the original analysis: With a minimum of two reads required per UMI, MIGEC and MiXCR pulled out about 53,000 +/- 10,000 unique UMI-labeled TRB cDNA molecules from each library. On average, each library contained 40,000 +/- 10,000 functional in-frame TRB CDR3 nucleotide clonotypes without stop codons. After downsampling to 5000 UMI-labeled TRB molecules per sample, diversity metrics, including normalized Shannon-Wiener and Chao1, were computed in VDJtools. VDJtools was used to calculate clonotype-size-weighted physicochemical properties of the central five CDR3 residues, namely interaction energy, strength, volume and Kidera factor 4. Each CDR3 protein sequence appears as one entry after TCRdb reprocessed the reads, and no DNA is included. The authors' filters were not applied to this entry. This sample's table contains about 120,000 distinct CDR3 sequences. The ten largest clones capture roughly 0.29% of the sample.

For every CD8+ T cell subset, approximately 300,000 cells were flow-sorted straight into RLT lysis buffer, and each subset was sorted in triplicate. To keep memory contaminants out, a stringent definition of naive CD8+ T cells was applied: CD45RO-CCR7+CD27+CD95-. Peripheral blood mononuclear cells were isolated from buffy coats by standard density gradient centrifugation. A FACSAria III was used to flow-sort naive CXCR3-negative and CXCR3-positive CD8+ T cells. An RNeasy Mini Kit was used to extract total RNA from the sorted cells. In regard to this clonotype: No antigen is known for it.

The CDR3 has 14 amino acids, counting the end cysteine and phenylalanine. No DNA is listed. CDR1 and CDR2 (DFQATT, SNEGSKA) derive from the germline V gene (reference sequence). This clonotype was sampled from a human donor in good health. Some clones in this sample may be carry-over from other donors' samples. The sequenced material came from naive CXCR3- CD8+ T cells from blood. In light of the paper, this sample's cell subset or site label describes: CD45RO-CCR7+CD27+CD95- naive CD8+ T cells lacking CXCR3 (TNR3-). This receptor chain uses TRBV20-1 and TRBJ1-1. The CDR3 protein is CSAILGRMNTEAFF.